Listed here are 30 T cell receptor beta chains from one sample, sequenced in a study of control samples from healthy donors and cancer patients. Clones were read by immunoSEQ multiplex PCR, and TCRdb kept only the in-frame ones, dropping some. The sample carries 90,000 or so clones, less than 90% recorded once. Specimen: blood. These receptor sequences come from a woman aged 55-69 years in good health.

The chain combines TRBV7-9 with TRBJ1-2, with 9 nucleotides matching TRBD1. Germline lookup yields CDR1 SEHNR and CDR2 FQNEAQ (reference sequence). Trimming took 5 bases from V and 8 from J; bases not matched to a gene: 9. This CDR3 has 14 residues. DNA of the CDR3: TGTGCCAGCAGCCGGGACAGGGCGGGAATGGGCTACACCTTC. Protein product: CASSRDRAGMGYTF.

V is TRBV12-3 or TRBV12-4 and J is TRBJ1-2; the D is unclear. The CDR3 covers 13 residues. V was pared by 3 bases and J by 2 bases, with 7 bases between. The CDR3 coding sequence is TGTGCCAGCAGTTTTCCGGAGAACTATGGCTACACCTTC. This encodes CASSFPENYGYTF.

CDR3 nucleotide sequence: TGTGCCACCAGCAGAGATCGGCTAGGAACTGAAGCTTTCTTT. This encodes CATSRDRLGTEAFF. V usage is TRBV15 and J usage is TRBJ1-1; no firm D call. Trimming cost V 0 bases and J 5 bases, with 10 bases left between them. CDR3 length: 14 residues. Per germline, CDR1 LNHNV and CDR2 YYDKDF (reference sequence).

This clone was found a few times. The chain joins TRBV28 to TRBJ1-4; D is uncertain. V lost 3 bases to trimming and J lost 1 base, with 9 bases between them. Per the germline V gene, CDR1 is MDHEN and CDR2 is SYDVKM. The CDR3 covers 15 residues. CDR3 in amino acids: CASSLFSGTNEKLFF. The CDR3 DNA follows: TGTGCCAGCAGTTTGTTCTCGGGAACTAATGAAAAACTGTTTTTT.

The chain carries TRBV2 and TRBJ1-1; 9 nucleotides line up with TRBD1. Germline assignment: CDR1 SNHLY and CDR2 FYNNEI. This CDR3 has 14 amino acids. The junction had 8 bases not matched to a gene; V was cut back by 1 base and J by 11 bases. As DNA, the CDR3 is TGTGCCAGCAGTGAAGAACAGGGGGCTCTCAGTGCTTTCTTT. As protein: CASSEEQGALSAFF.

The rearrangement links TRBV5-4 to TRBJ2-5; unclear D gene. The CDR3 covers 15 residues. The V end was cut by 0 bases, the J end by 1 base, with 10 bases between. Germline CDR1 is SGHNT and CDR2 is YYREEE (reference sequence). The CDR3 is CASSLESGIQETQYF. The CDR3 nucleotides read TGTGCCAGCAGCTTGGAATCTGGGATCCAAGAGACCCAGTACTTC.

This chain links TRBV7-9 with TRBJ2-1; TRBD2 agrees at 9 bases. The CDR3 contains 15 residues. In germline, CDR1 is SEHNR, CDR2 FQNEAQ (reference sequence). The junction had 1 base not matched to a gene; V was cut back by 0 bases and J by 4 bases. CDR3 nucleotides: TGTGCCAGCAGCTTAGCGGCGGGGGGGTACAATGAGCAGTTCTTC. Protein: CASSLAAGGYNEQFF.

The genes are TRBV6-5 and TRBJ1-3; tentatively, D is TRBD1 (6 bases). Germline CDR1 reads MNHEY; CDR2 reads SVGAGI. CDR3 size: 13 residues. V lost 8 bases and J lost 0, with 8 bases in between. In DNA, the CDR3 is TGTGCCAGCGAGGACAGCTCTGGAAACACCATATATTTT. It encodes CASEDSSGNTIYF.

The chain carries TRBV28 and TRBJ1-2; D uncertain. Trimming shortened V by 6 bases and J by 1 base, and 9 bases separated the two germline ends. The CDR3 spans 13 residues. CDR1 and CDR2 (germline): MDHEN, SYDVKM. The DNA for the CDR3 is TGTGCCAGCAGGTCCCCCTATAACTATGGCTACACCTTC. Its translation is CASRSPYNYGYTF.

V and J are TRBV7-9 and TRBJ2-5, with D maybe TRBD2 (5 bases). The CDR3 is 12 amino acids. The V and J ends lost 5 bases and 5 bases respectively, with 9 bases between them. Germline lookup yields CDR1 SEHNR and CDR2 FQNEAQ (reference sequence). CDR3 sequence: CASSIRGETQYF. DNA of the CDR3: TGTGCCAGCAGCATTAGAGGGGAGACCCAGTACTTC.

This clone appeared once. V gene TRBV11-2 combines with J gene TRBJ1-6; 9 bases line up with TRBD1. Unmatched junction bases numbered 3, after V lost 6 bases and J lost 6 bases. Looked up from germline, CDR1 is SGHAT and CDR2 is FQNNGV. This CDR3 is 14 amino acids long. The CDR3 DNA is TGTGCCAGCAGTCAGGACAGGGGTAATTCACCCCTCCACTTT. Its translation: CASSQDRGNSPLHF.

This clone has a single count. V is TRBV5-1 and J is TRBJ2-1; 14 nucleotides align to TRBD2. The CDR3 spans 14 residues. With 7 bases clipped from V and 10 bases from J, the junction kept 7 bases outside the gene matches. CDR1 and CDR2 from the germline V gene are SGHRS and YFSETQ. The CDR3 DNA reads as TGCGCCAGCTGCTCGGGACTAGCGGGGGCCGAGCAGTTCTTC. It encodes CASCSGLAGAEQFF.

The rearrangement joins TRBV18 to TRBJ1-1; 7 bases map to TRBD1. Losses at the gene ends were 6 bases for V and 6 bases for J; bases not matched to a gene: 7. CDR1 and CDR2 (germline): KGHSH, LQKENI. The CDR3 extends over 13 amino acids. The chain's CDR3 is CASSRDSLSEAFF. CDR3 DNA sequence: TGTGCCAGCTCGCGGGACAGTCTCTCTGAAGCTTTCTTT.

The V call is TRBV3-1 (or the pseudogene TRBV3-2), the J call TRBJ2-3, with D perhaps TRBD1 or TRBD2 (5 bases each). Trimming took 3 bases from V and 4 from J, leaving 8 bases between them. CDR1 and CDR2 from the germline V gene are LGHDT and YNNKEL (reference sequence). CDR3 length equals 13 residues. In nucleotides, the CDR3 is TGTGCCAGCAGCCAGCAGGGACCAGATACGCAGTATTTT. It translates to CASSQQGPDTQYF.

The chain is built from TRBV4-3 and TRBJ2-1; D call uncertain. Germline loops: CDR1 LGHNA, CDR2 YSLEER. The V end was cut by 0 bases, the J end by 0 bases, with 12 bases between. The CDR3 consists of 17 residues. The CDR3 nucleotides are TGCGCCAGCAGCCAAGATGACCGCGGCAGCTCCTACAATGAGCAGTTCTTC. As protein: CASSQDDRGSSYNEQFF.

The chain is built from TRBV5-1 and TRBJ1-1; no clear D. Germline V gives CDR1 SGHRS, CDR2 YFSETQ. This CDR3 has 15 amino acids. V lost 0 bases, J lost 1 base, and 10 bases lay in between. The CDR3 nucleotides are TGCGCCAGCAGCTTGGCCCTTCGGGGGAACACTGAAGCTTTCTTT. This codes for CASSLALRGNTEAFF.

The chain has TRBV29-1 and TRBJ1-2; 7 nucleotides line up with TRBD1. The CDR3 is 12 amino acids. Germline lookup yields CDR1 SQVTM and CDR2 ANQGSEA. V lost 7 bases and J lost 4; bases outside the gene matches: 6. CDR3 DNA: TGCAGCGGCGGGACAGATATCTATGGCTACACCTTC. It is translated as CSGGTDIYGYTF.

In DNA form, the CDR3 reads TGTGCCAGCAGTTTCGACAGCGTCTATCAGCCCCAGCATTTT. This sequence encodes CASSFDSVYQPQHF. The V call is TRBV6-2 or TRBV6-3, the J call TRBJ1-5; tentative D call: TRBD1 (5 bases). The V end lost 4 bases, the J end lost 5 bases, and 12 bases lay between the germline ends. Germline CDR1 is MNHEY and CDR2 is SVGEGT. The CDR3 runs 14 residues.

The rearrangement uses TRBV11-3 and TRBJ1-1, with 7 nucleotides matching TRBD1. The CDR3 sequence is 17 residues long. CDR1 and CDR2 from the germline V gene are SGHNT and YENEEA. Losses at the gene ends were 0 bases for V and 5 bases for J; bases not matched to a gene: 12. The CDR3 region is CASSLEGQANPGTEAFF. The CDR3 bases are TGTGCCAGCAGCTTAGAAGGACAGGCCAACCCTGGGACTGAAGCTTTCTTT.

The J gene is TRBJ1-2, the V gene TRBV7-9; D is unresolved. Germline V gene data show CDR1 as SEHNR and CDR2 as FQNEAQ (reference sequence). The length of the CDR3 is 12 residues. V dropped 1 base and J dropped 7 bases, with 7 bases sitting between them. In DNA, the CDR3 is TGTGCCAGCAGCTTAGATTCAGGTGGCTACACCTTC. Residues: CASSLDSGGYTF.

V is TRBV7-8 and J is TRBJ1-2, with D maybe TRBD1 (5 bases). In germline, CDR1 is SGHVS, CDR2 FQNEAQ. The V gene lost 5 bases and the J gene lost 6 bases, with 16 bases spanning the gap. The CDR3 has 14 amino acids. This chain's CDR3 is CASSPRLWGDGYTF. CDR3 in DNA: TGTGCCAGCAGCCCGCGGCTCTGGGGGGATGGCTACACCTTC.

The chain is built from TRBV23-1 and TRBJ2-3, with unresolved D. TRBV23-1 qualifies as an ORF whose function is uncertain. V was pared by 7 bases and J by 3 bases, with 20 bases between. The CDR3 has 16 amino acids. CDR3 sequence: CASNRSRVNGTDTQYF. The CDR3, as DNA: TGCGCCAGCAATCGCTCCCGGGTAAATGGGACAGATACGCAGTATTTT.

The chain uses TRBV2 and TRBJ1-2; the D gene is possibly TRBD1 (6 bases). From germline, CDR1 is SNHLY and CDR2 FYNNEI. The CDR3 is made up of 15 amino acids. Trimming cost V 3 bases and J 4 bases, with 15 bases left between them. The CDR3: CASSDSEQGIYGYTF. The CDR3 nucleotides read TGTGCCAGCAGTGACTCTGAACAGGGAATCTATGGCTACACCTTC.

The V and J genes are TRBV25-1 and TRBJ1-1; weak D call: TRBD1 (6 bases). Trimming cost V 0 bases and J 4 bases, with 12 bases left between them. Germline CDR1 is MGHDK and CDR2 is SYGVNS. This CDR3 spans 15 amino acids. CDR3 nucleotide sequence: TGTGCCAGCAGTGAATACGGGGGGCGAGGCACTGAAGCTTTCTTT. The encoded protein is CASSEYGGRGTEAFF.

The chain joins TRBV5-1 to TRBJ2-3; D gene ambiguous. V was clipped by 4 bases and J by 2 bases, with 11 bases between them. The CDR3 runs to 14 residues. From germline, CDR1 is SGHRS and CDR2 YFSETQ. This chain's CDR3 is CASSLGSYTDTQYF. CDR3 DNA sequence: TGCGCCAGCAGCCTCGGTTCTTACACAGATACGCAGTATTTT.

The chain joins TRBV9 to TRBJ2-3, with D hard to call. The V end lost 4 bases, the J end lost 4 bases, and 13 bases lay between the germline ends. Germline CDR1 reads SGDLS; CDR2 reads YYNGEE. The CDR3 is 14 amino acids. In DNA, the CDR3 is TGTGCCAGCAGCTCAAATACAGAGCCAGATACGCAGTATTTT. This encodes CASSSNTEPDTQYF.

V is TRBV3-1 (or the pseudogene TRBV3-2) and J is TRBJ1-3; the D is unclear. Trimming cost V 1 base and J 0 bases, with 7 bases left between them. In germline, CDR1 is LGHDT, CDR2 YNNKEL (reference sequence). CDR3 length: 15 amino acids. The CDR3 protein is CASSQGSRSGNTIYF. The DNA for the CDR3 is TGTGCCAGCAGCCAAGGTAGTCGCTCTGGAAACACCATATATTTT.

The J gene is TRBJ1-1, the V gene TRBV30; no clear D gene. Looked up from germline, CDR1 is GTSNPN and CDR2 is SVGIG (reference sequence). Trimming cost V 0 bases and J 7 bases, with 9 bases left between them. The CDR3 consists of 12 residues. This CDR3 is CAWSVGKVEAFF. In nucleotides, the CDR3 is TGTGCCTGGAGTGTAGGGAAGGTTGAAGCTTTCTTT.

The rearrangement links TRBV6-5 to TRBJ2-1, with a weak D call TRBD1 (6 bases). Trimming removed 6 bases at V and 6 bases at J, with 15 bases between. CDR3 size: 14 residues. The germline gives CDR1 MNHEY, CDR2 SVGAGI. The CDR3 loop is CASRLDSGPNEQFF. CDR3 DNA: TGTGCCAGCAGACTGGACAGCGGACCCAATGAGCAGTTCTTC.

The rearrangement joins TRBV2 to TRBJ2-3, with 7 nucleotides matching TRBD2. Germline V gene lookup returns CDR1 SNHLY and CDR2 FYNNEI. Losses at the gene ends were 6 bases for V and 2 bases for J; bases not matched to a gene: 5. CDR3 length equals 14 residues. CDR3: CASSPSGPTDTQYF. CDR3 nucleotides: TGTGCCAGCAGCCCTAGCGGACCCACAGATACGCAGTATTTT. The variable domain in full, with the rest retrieved from reference TRBV2 and TRBJ2-3, is EPEVTQTPSHQVTQMGQEVILRCVPISNHLYFYWYRQILGQKVEFLVSFYNNEISEKSEIFDDQFSVERPDGSNFTLKIRSTKLEDSAMYFCASSPSGPTDTQYFGPGTRLTVL.